These 30 T cell receptor beta chains were sequenced from one sample in a study of blood T cell repertoires in COVID-19. The table came from immunoSEQ multiplex PCR; TCRdb's copy has only in-frame clones and leaves some out. Found here are about 260,000 clones, around 87% of them singletons; the top ten hold less than 1.6%. The source material was peripheral blood. The source is a woman aged 40 to 50 who had recovered from COVID-19.

V gene TRBV5-4 combines with J gene TRBJ1-6; the match to TRBD1 covers 7 bases. The CDR3 sequence is 16 residues long. From germline, CDR1 is SGHNT and CDR2 YYREEE (reference sequence). The V gene end was trimmed by 4 bases and the J gene end by 4 bases; junction bases not matched to a gene: 8. The CDR3 DNA is TGTGCCAGCAGCCTCGGACAGGCCTATTATAATTCACCCCTCCACTTT. Translated: CASSLGQAYYNSPLHF.

The V gene is TRBV6-5, the J gene TRBJ1-3; TRBD1 matches 7 bases. V lost 10 bases, J lost 1 base, and 10 bases stayed unmatched. The CDR3 extends over 15 amino acids. Germline values: CDR1 MNHEY, CDR2 SVGAGI. The CDR3 nucleotides are TGTGCCACCTTCGGGACAGTAGGGTCTGGAAACACCATATATTTT. Its protein product is CATFGTVGSGNTIYF.

This clone was seen only once. For the CDR3, the DNA is TGTGCCAGTAGTACCGAGGGTGGCTATGGCTACACCTTC. Its translation is CASSTEGGYGYTF. The rearrangement uses TRBV19 and TRBJ1-2; D is undetermined. The V gene's germline CDR1 is LNHDA and CDR2 SQIVND (reference sequence). Trimming left V 4 bases short and J 4 bases short, with 10 bases between. The CDR3 sequence is 13 residues long.

As DNA, the CDR3 is TGTGCCTGGAGTGGCCAATCCCTGGACAGGTCGGTTACCGGGGAGCTGTTTTTT. Protein product: CAWSGQSLDRSVTGELFF. This chain joins TRBV30 and TRBJ2-2, with TRBD1 matching 7 bases. There are 18 residues in the CDR3. V dropped 1 base and J dropped 5; count of bases not matched to a gene: 16. Germline CDR1 reads GTSNPN; CDR2 reads SVGIG (reference sequence). Full variable domain (missing parts from reference TRBV30 and TRBJ2-2): SQTIHQWPATLVQPVGSPLSLECTVEGTSNPNLYWYRQAAGRGLQLLFYSVGIGQISSEVPQNLSASRPQDRQFILSSKKLLLSDSGFYLCAWSGQSLDRSVTGELFFGEGSRLTVL.

V gene TRBV6-1 combines with J gene TRBJ2-5, with D unresolved. Trimming took 7 bases from V and 4 from J, leaving 34 bases between them. The germline V gene has CDR1 MNHNS and CDR2 SASEGT. This CDR3 contains 20 residues. CDR3 in DNA: TGTGCCAGCATTGAGTTAGGAAGCGCCTCCTTTTCCGAAAGTGGAGAGACCCAGTACTTC. Translation gives CASIELGSASFSESGETQYF.

The J gene is TRBJ2-3, the V gene TRBV24-1; 7 bases line up with TRBD1. The length of the CDR3 is 14 residues. V shed 3 bases and J 8 bases; nucleotides not matched to a gene: 7. Germline CDR1 reads KGHDR; CDR2 reads SFDVKD. DNA of the CDR3: TGTGCCACCAGTGATCCGAAGGGGGCGGCTACGCAGTATTTT. Translated, it gives CATSDPKGAATQYF.

The J gene is TRBJ2-3, the V gene TRBV10-3; D is possibly TRBD2 (5 bases). The germline V gene encodes CDR1 ENHRY and CDR2 SYGVKD. Between the trimmed V and J ends, which lost 10 bases and 6 bases, there was a span of 14 bases. This CDR3 has 12 amino acids. CDR3 residues: CATRGGLDTQYF. Written as DNA, the CDR3 is TGTGCCACCCGCGGAGGCCTTGATACGCAGTATTTT.

This sequence joins TRBV5-1 and TRBJ2-1, with D possibly being TRBD2 (5 bases). Trimming removed 0 bases from V and 7 bases from J, with 11 bases in between. This CDR3 spans 14 amino acids. Germline values: CDR1 SGHRS, CDR2 YFSETQ. The CDR3 DNA is TGCGCCAGCAGCTTGGGGGGAGAAGTAAATGAGCAGTTCTTC. This encodes CASSLGGEVNEQFF.

CDR3 residues: CASSPRQRNTEAFF. CDR3 coding DNA: TGTGCCAGCAGCCCACGACAGAGGAACACTGAAGCTTTCTTT. This chain links TRBV7-6 with TRBJ1-1; possible D gene TRBD1, 5 bases. The CDR3 length is 14 residues. Germline V gene data show CDR1 as SGHVS and CDR2 as FNYEAQ. V shed 5 bases and J shed 1 base, with 11 bases lying between them.

The chain is built from TRBV6-2 or TRBV6-3 and TRBJ2-3, with 8 bases fitting TRBD2. Trimming took 6 bases from V and 0 from J; bases not matched to a gene: 8. Per the germline V gene, CDR1 is MNHEY and CDR2 is SVGEGT. This CDR3 comprises 16 residues. The CDR3 DNA follows: TGTGCCAGCAGCCCATCCCGGGGGGGGAGCACAGATACGCAGTATTTT. Protein product: CASSPSRGGSTDTQYF.

The V and J genes are TRBV7-8 and TRBJ1-2; 7 bases line up with TRBD1. The CDR3 loop spans 13 amino acids. Germline assignment: CDR1 SGHVS and CDR2 FQNEAQ. V shed 5 bases, J shed 3 bases, and the junction held 3 bases outside the gene matches. The CDR3: CASSRTGYYGYTF. The CDR3 bases are TGTGCCAGCAGCCGGACAGGCTACTATGGCTACACCTTC. The full variable domain, rest sourced from reference TRBV7-8 and TRBJ1-2, is GAGVSQSPRYKVAKRGQDVALRCDPISGHVSLFWYQQALGQGPEFLTYFQNEAQLDKSGLPSDRFFAERPEGSVSTLKIQRTQQEDSAVYLCASSRTGYYGYTFGSGTRLTVV.

The rearrangement joins TRBV19 to TRBJ1-1; tentatively, D is TRBD1 (5 bases). This CDR3 comprises 13 residues. Germline V gene sequence: CDR1 LNHDA, CDR2 SQIVND (reference sequence). Trimming cost V 9 bases and J 3 bases, with 14 bases left between them. The DNA for the CDR3 is TGTGCCAGCAACAGCCGGGGGTACACTGAAGCTTTCTTT. It translates to CASNSRGYTEAFF.

The chain is built from TRBV6-6 and TRBJ1-5; TRBD1 matches at 8 bases. Germline CDR1 MNHNY, CDR2 SVGAGI (reference sequence). V gave up 5 bases and J gave up 7 bases; unmatched junction bases: 10. The length of the CDR3 is 15 residues. The DNA of the CDR3 is TGTGCCAGCAGTCTCGGACAGGGTATTGGGCAGCCCCAGCATTTT. Amino acids: CASSLGQGIGQPQHF.

The V call is TRBV29-1, the J call TRBJ2-7, with 9 positions matching TRBD1. Trimming at V came to 7 bases and at J to 1 base, leaving 8 bases not matched to a gene. CDR3 length equals 14 residues. Germline loops: CDR1 SQVTM, CDR2 ANQGSEA. The CDR3 DNA reads TGCAGCGCCCGCTGGGGGACAGGGTCCTACGAGCAGTACTTC. It translates to CSARWGTGSYEQYF.

Points on this clone: This same CDR3 is encoded by further DNA sequences in the sample. The chain has TRBV15 and TRBJ1-2, with D tentatively TRBD1 (6 bases). V was shortened by 0 bases and J by 0 bases, with 17 bases between the two germline ends. The CDR3 covers 18 residues. Germline V CDR1 and CDR2: LNHNV, YYDKDF (reference sequence). CDR3 in DNA: TGTGCCACCAGCAGAGATTATCCAGGACAGAGAACTAACTATGGCTACACCTTC. Protein sequence: CATSRDYPGQRTNYGYTF. The whole variable domain, remainder taken from reference TRBV15 and TRBJ1-2, is DAMVIQNPRYQVTQFGKPVTLSCSQTLNHNVMYWYQQKSSQAPKLLFHYYDKDFNNEADTPDNFQSRRPNTSFCFLDIRSPGLGDTAMYLCATSRDYPGQRTNYGYTFGSGTRLTVV.

J is TRBJ2-5 and V is TRBV18; D perhaps matches TRBD2 (6 bases). The germline V gene encodes CDR1 KGHSH and CDR2 LQKENI. Trimming removed 0 bases from V and 2 bases from J, with 10 bases in between. This CDR3 region has 15 residues. CDR3 region: CASSPPYGGQETQYF. CDR3 DNA sequence: TGTGCCAGCTCACCACCGTATGGGGGGCAAGAGACCCAGTACTTC.

The rearrangement links TRBV5-4 to TRBJ1-1; D unresolved. The CDR3 is 16 residues long. V was trimmed by 4 bases and J by 4 bases, leaving 20 bases between them. The germline gives CDR1 SGHNT, CDR2 YYREEE (reference sequence). CDR3 amino acids: CASSPGEGGMSTEAFF. CDR3 bases: TGTGCCAGCAGCCCTGGAGAGGGCGGTATGAGCACTGAAGCTTTCTTT. Together with reference TRBV5-4 and TRBJ1-1, the CDR3 gives the full variable domain: ETGVTQSPTHLIKTRGQQVTLRCSSQSGHNTVSWYQQALGQGPQFIFQYYREEENGRGNFPPRFSGLQFPNYSSELNVNALELDDSALYLCASSPGEGGMSTEAFFGQGTRLTVV.

V and J are TRBV27 and TRBJ1-4; D gene unclear. The germline V gene encodes CDR1 MNHEY and CDR2 SMNVEV (reference sequence). The CDR3 runs to 11 residues. CDR3 nucleotide sequence: TGTACCGCGCGGGTTAATGAAAAACTGTTTTTT. This encodes CTARVNEKLFF.

The chain employs TRBV2 and TRBJ2-3, with 7 bases matching TRBD2. CDR3 length equals 16 residues. Unmatched junction bases numbered 10, after V lost 7 bases and J lost 0 bases. CDR1 SNHLY and CDR2 FYNNEI come from the germline V gene. The CDR3 sequence is CASTPQAGFSTDTQYF. The CDR3 coding sequence is TGTGCCAGCACCCCCCAAGCGGGGTTTAGCACAGATACGCAGTATTTT. The whole variable domain, filled in from reference TRBV2 and TRBJ2-3, reads EPEVTQTPSHQVTQMGQEVILRCVPISNHLYFYWYRQILGQKVEFLVSFYNNEISEKSEIFDDQFSVERPDGSNFTLKIRSTKLEDSAMYFCASTPQAGFSTDTQYFGPGTRLTVL.

The chain carries TRBV12-3 or TRBV12-4 and TRBJ2-1, with 7 bases lining up with TRBD1. The V segment lost 5 bases and the J segment 8 bases; nucleotides outside the gene matches: 6. This CDR3 region has 13 residues. The CDR3 coding sequence is TGTGCCAGCAGTGGTTACAGGGGATATGAGCAGTTCTTC. Its protein product is CASSGYRGYEQFF.

The chain links TRBV5-4 to TRBJ1-1; possible D gene TRBD1, 6 bases. Trimming removed 4 bases from V and 1 base from J, with 14 bases in between. The CDR3 is 15 residues long. Germline-derived CDR1 and CDR2 are SGHNT and YYREEE (reference sequence). In DNA form, the CDR3 reads TGTGCCAGCAGCAGCTACAGGGAAGGGAACACTGAAGCTTTCTTT. Residues: CASSSYREGNTEAFF.

The V gene is TRBV4-3, the J gene TRBJ2-5; TRBD1 aligns across 9 bases. The CDR3 runs to 16 residues. The germline gives CDR1 LGHNA, CDR2 YSLEER. Trimming removed 0 bases from V and 5 bases from J; junction bases left unmatched: 7. CDR3 DNA: TGCGCCAGCAGCCAAGAACCGGGACAGGGCCGTGAGACCCAGTACTTC. Its protein product is CASSQEPGQGRETQYF.

This sequence joins TRBV4-3 and TRBJ1-5; D not resolved. In germline, CDR1 is LGHNA, CDR2 YSLEER. Trimming left V 1 base short and J 2 bases short, with 9 bases between. The CDR3 is 15 residues long. The CDR3 here is CASSQVYLGNQPQHF. The CDR3 nucleotides read TGCGCCAGCAGCCAAGTCTATCTGGGCAATCAGCCCCAGCATTTT.

The V call is TRBV27, the J call TRBJ2-2, with D uncertain. This CDR3 has 15 amino acids. V lost 6 bases and J lost 4, with 15 bases in between. The V gene's germline CDR1 is MNHEY and CDR2 SMNVEV (reference sequence). The CDR3 protein is CASSRASTGTGELFF. The CDR3 DNA follows: TGTGCCAGCAGCCGAGCGTCTACGGGCACCGGGGAGCTGTTTTTT.

The CDR3: CASRPRRGRNTGELFF. CDR3 nucleotide sequence: TGTGCCAGCAGGCCTAGGCGGGGTCGTAACACCGGGGAGCTGTTTTTT. The V and J genes are TRBV7-3 and TRBJ2-2; the D gene is possibly TRBD2 (6 bases). This CDR3 is built from 16 residues. Germline loops: CDR1 SGHTA, CDR2 FQGTGA. V was cut by 6 bases and J by 2 bases, with 16 bases left in between.

In DNA form, the CDR3 reads TGCGCCAGCAGCCAAGATCACAGTAGCTCCTATAATTCACCCCTCCACTTT. It yields the protein CASSQDHSSSYNSPLHF. V gene TRBV4-1 combines with J gene TRBJ1-6; the D is unclear. The CDR3 is made up of 17 amino acids. The germline CDR1 and CDR2 sequences are MGHRA and YSYEKL. V gave up 0 bases and J gave up 0 bases, with 9 bases separating them.

This clone was recorded only once. V and J are TRBV30 and TRBJ1-1, with no clear D. With 0 bases removed from V and 0 bases from J, the gap between germline ends came to 11 bases. CDR1 and CDR2 (germline): GTSNPN, SVGIG (reference sequence). This CDR3 region has 15 residues. The CDR3 sequence: CAWSVLVRMNTEAFF. CDR3 nucleotides: TGTGCCTGGAGTGTTCTAGTACGGATGAACACTGAAGCTTTCTTT. Looking up the rest from reference TRBV30 and TRBJ1-1 gives the full variable domain: SQTIHQWPATLVQPVGSPLSLECTVEGTSNPNLYWYRQAAGRGLQLLFYSVGIGQISSEVPQNLSASRPQDRQFILSSKKLLLSDSGFYLCAWSVLVRMNTEAFFGQGTRLTVV.

This chain connects TRBV5-1 to TRBJ2-3; D uncertain. Germline V lookup: CDR1 SGHRS, CDR2 YFSETQ. V lost 4 bases, J lost 0 bases, and 15 bases lay in between. The CDR3 runs 16 residues. The chain's CDR3 is CASSAPTISSTDTQYF. Written as DNA, the CDR3 is TGCGCCAGCAGCGCCCCAACTATCTCTAGCACAGATACGCAGTATTTT.

This chain connects TRBV7-2 to TRBJ1-5, with TRBD1 matching over 8 bases. Germline V gene sequence: CDR1 SGHTA, CDR2 FQGNSA. V dropped 0 bases and J dropped 1; count of bases not matched to a gene: 8. The CDR3 is made up of 18 amino acids. The CDR3 nucleotides are TGTGCCAGCAGCTTAGCGGGCAGAAGGACAGGGAGCAATCAGCCCCAGCATTTT. Translation gives CASSLAGRRTGSNQPQHF. Together with reference TRBV7-2 and TRBJ1-5, the CDR3 gives the full variable domain: GAGVSQSPSNKVTEKGKDVELRCDPISGHTALYWYRQSLGQGLEFLIYFQGNSAPDKSGLPSDRFSAERTGGSVSTLTIQRTQQEDSAVYLCASSLAGRRTGSNQPQHFGDGTRLSIL.

The rearrangement links TRBV5-5 to TRBJ2-6; D gene ambiguous. CDR1 is SGHKS and CDR2 is YYEKEE in the germline V gene (reference sequence). The CDR3 consists of 15 residues. Trimming removed 2 bases from V and 0 bases from J, with 6 bases in between. The CDR3 sequence is CASSFRFSGANVLTF. The CDR3 DNA reads as TGTGCCAGCAGCTTTCGGTTCTCTGGGGCCAACGTCCTGACTTTC.